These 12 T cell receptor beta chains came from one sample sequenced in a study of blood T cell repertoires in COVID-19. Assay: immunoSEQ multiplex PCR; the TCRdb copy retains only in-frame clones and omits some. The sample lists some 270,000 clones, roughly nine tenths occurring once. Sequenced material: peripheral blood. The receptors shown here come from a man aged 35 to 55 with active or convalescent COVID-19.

In nucleotides, the CDR3 is TGTGCCGGAGAAACAGGGGGCCGAGAGACCCAGTACTTC. It translates to CAGETGGRETQYF. The J gene is TRBJ2-5, the V gene TRBV30, with 9 bases lining up with TRBD1. CDR1 is GTSNPN and CDR2 is SVGIG in the germline V gene (reference sequence). V lost 8 bases to trimming and J lost 4 bases; unmatched junction nucleotides: 8. This CDR3 has 13 amino acids.

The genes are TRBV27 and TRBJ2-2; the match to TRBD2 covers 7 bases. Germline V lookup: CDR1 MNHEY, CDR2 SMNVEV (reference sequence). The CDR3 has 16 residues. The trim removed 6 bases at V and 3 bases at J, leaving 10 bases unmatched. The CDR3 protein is CASRTLGGSYTGELFF. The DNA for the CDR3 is TGTGCCAGCAGGACGCTCGGGGGGTCCTACACCGGGGAGCTGTTTTTT.

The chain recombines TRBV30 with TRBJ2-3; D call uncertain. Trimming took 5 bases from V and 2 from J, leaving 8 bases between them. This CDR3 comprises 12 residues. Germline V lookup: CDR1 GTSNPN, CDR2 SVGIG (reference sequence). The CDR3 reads CAWQELTDTQYF. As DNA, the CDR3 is TGTGCCTGGCAGGAACTCACAGATACGCAGTATTTT.

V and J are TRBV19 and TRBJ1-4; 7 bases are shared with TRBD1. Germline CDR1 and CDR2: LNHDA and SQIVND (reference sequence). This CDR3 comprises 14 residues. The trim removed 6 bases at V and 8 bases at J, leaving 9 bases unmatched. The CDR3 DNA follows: TGTGCCAGTAGGGACACAGGGGTAGGGGAAAAACTGTTTTTT. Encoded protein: CASRDTGVGEKLFF.

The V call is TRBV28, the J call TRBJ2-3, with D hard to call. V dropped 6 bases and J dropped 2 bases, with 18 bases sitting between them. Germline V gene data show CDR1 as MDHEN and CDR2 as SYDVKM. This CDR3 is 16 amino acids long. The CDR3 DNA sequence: TGTGCCAGCAGAGTGAGCGCGGTCCCTTCCACAGATACGCAGTATTTT. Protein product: CASRVSAVPSTDTQYF.

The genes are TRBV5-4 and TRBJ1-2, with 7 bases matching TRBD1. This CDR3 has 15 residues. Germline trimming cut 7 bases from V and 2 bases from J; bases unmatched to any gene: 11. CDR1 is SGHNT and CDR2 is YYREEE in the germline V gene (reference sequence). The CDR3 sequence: CASGSSGGLNYGYTF. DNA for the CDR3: TGTGCCAGCGGATCTTCAGGGGGGCTAAACTATGGCTACACCTTC. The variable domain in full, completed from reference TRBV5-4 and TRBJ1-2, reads ETGVTQSPTHLIKTRGQQVTLRCSSQSGHNTVSWYQQALGQGPQFIFQYYREEENGRGNFPPRFSGLQFPNYSSELNVNALELDDSALYLCASGSSGGLNYGYTFGSGTRLTVV.

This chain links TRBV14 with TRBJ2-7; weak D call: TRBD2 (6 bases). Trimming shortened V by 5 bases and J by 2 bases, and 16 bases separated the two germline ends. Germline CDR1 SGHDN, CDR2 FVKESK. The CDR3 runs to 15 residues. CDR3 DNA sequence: TGTGCCAGCAGCAAAAGTCTCGGGACTCCCTACGAGCAGTACTTC. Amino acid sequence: CASSKSLGTPYEQYF.

The DNA of the CDR3 is TGTGCCAGTAGTATCTCGGGACAGGGGAGGAGGGAGCAGTACTTC. It is translated as CASSISGQGRREQYF. The chain employs TRBV19 and TRBJ2-7; 10 positions agree with TRBD1. From germline, CDR1 is LNHDA and CDR2 SQIVND (reference sequence). The CDR3 runs 15 residues. J lost 7 bases, V lost 3 bases, and 9 bases had no gene match. Using reference TRBV19 and TRBJ2-7 for the parts outside the CDR3, the full variable domain is DGGITQSPKYLFRKEGQNVTLSCEQNLNHDAMYWYRQDPGQGLRLIYYSQIVNDFQKGDIAEGYSVSREKKESFPLTVTSAQKNPTAFYLCASSISGQGRREQYFGPGTRLTVT.

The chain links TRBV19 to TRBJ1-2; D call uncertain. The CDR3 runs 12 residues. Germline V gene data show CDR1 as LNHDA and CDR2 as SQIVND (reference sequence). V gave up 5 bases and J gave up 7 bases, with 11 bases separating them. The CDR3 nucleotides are TGTGCCAGTAGTTGGCAGTTGTCTGGCTACACCTTC. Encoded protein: CASSWQLSGYTF.

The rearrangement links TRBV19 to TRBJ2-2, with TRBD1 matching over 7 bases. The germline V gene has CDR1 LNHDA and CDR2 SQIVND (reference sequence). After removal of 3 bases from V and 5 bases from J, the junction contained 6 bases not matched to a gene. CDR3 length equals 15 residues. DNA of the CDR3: TGTGCCAGTAGTATGCTCGGCAGGGGGACCGGGGAGCTGTTTTTT. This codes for CASSMLGRGTGELFF.

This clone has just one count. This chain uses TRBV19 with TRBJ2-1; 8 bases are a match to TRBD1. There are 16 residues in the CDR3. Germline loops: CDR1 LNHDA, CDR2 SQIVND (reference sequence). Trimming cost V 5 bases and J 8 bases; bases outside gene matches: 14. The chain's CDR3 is CASSPQGPGGADEQFF. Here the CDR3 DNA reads TGTGCCAGTAGTCCCCAGGGCCCAGGGGGCGCGGATGAGCAGTTCTTC.

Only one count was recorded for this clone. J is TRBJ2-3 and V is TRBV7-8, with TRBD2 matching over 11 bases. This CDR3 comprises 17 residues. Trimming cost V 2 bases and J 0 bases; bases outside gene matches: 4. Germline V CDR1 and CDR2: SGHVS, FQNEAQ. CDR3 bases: TGTGCCAGCAGCTTACGACTAGCGGGATCTAGCACAGATACGCAGTATTTT. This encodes CASSLRLAGSSTDTQYF.